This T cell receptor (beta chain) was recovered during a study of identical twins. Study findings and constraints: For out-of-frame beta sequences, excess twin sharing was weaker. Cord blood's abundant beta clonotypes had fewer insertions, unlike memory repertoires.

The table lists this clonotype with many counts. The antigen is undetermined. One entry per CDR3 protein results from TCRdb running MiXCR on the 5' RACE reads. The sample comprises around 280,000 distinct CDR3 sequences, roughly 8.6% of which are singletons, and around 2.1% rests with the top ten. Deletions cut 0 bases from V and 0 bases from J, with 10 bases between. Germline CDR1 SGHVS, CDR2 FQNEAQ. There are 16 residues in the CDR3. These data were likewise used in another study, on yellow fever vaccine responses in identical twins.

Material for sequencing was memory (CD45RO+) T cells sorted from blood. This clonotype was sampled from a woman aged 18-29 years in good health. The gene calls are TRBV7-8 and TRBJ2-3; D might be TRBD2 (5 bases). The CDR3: CASSLALGGSTDTQYF. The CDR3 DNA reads TGTGCCAGCAGCTTAGCGCTTGGCGGGAGCACAGATACGCAGTATTTT. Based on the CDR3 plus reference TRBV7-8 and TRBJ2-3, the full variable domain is GAGVSQSPRYKVAKRGQDVALRCDPISGHVSLFWYQQALGQGPEFLTYFQNEAQLDKSGLPSDRFFAERPEGSVSTLKIQRTQQEDSAVYLCASSLALGGSTDTQYFGPGTRLTVL.